This record covers a single T cell receptor beta chain. Antigen unknown. The CDR3 is 15 residues long. Germline loops: CDR1 MNHEY, CDR2 SVGAGI. V lost 6 bases, J lost 7 bases, and 11 bases stayed unmatched. Time point here: patch test 3, about 24 weeks after DPC sensitization. Treatment of the sample: therapeutic diphenylcyclopropenone sensitization with weekly scalp DPC. The sample comes from a study of human T cells and chemical hapten exposure. Findings and limits, study-wide: Controls formed significantly fewer large CDR3 similarity clusters than expanded TCRs did.

Each CDR3 protein gets one entry after TCRdb re-called the RACE reads with MiXCR. The sample carries 150,000 to 200,000 distinct CDR3 sequences, about 25% recorded once. The receptor was isolated from a woman aged 40 to 55 with alopecia areata. Some clones in this sample may be carry-over from other donors' samples. The sequencing here drew on whole blood, taken in connection with sensitization to the hapten diphenylcyclopropenone (DPC). The J gene is TRBJ2-1, the V gene TRBV6-5, with 8 nucleotides matching TRBD1. The DNA of the CDR3 is TGTGCCAGCAGACTAAACGGACAGGGATGGAATGAGCAGTTCTTC. The encoded protein is CASRLNGQGWNEQFF.